Included here is one TCR beta chain sequence, with context. Primed by a sample-barcoded 5' primer and a J-beta primer mix, a second PCR proceeded for roughly 7 to 12 cycles. TCRdb reanalysed the 5' RACE reads using MiXCR and keeps one entry per CDR3 protein. The sample carries 600,000 to 900,000 distinct CDR3 sequences, roughly 25% recorded once. This record belongs to a study of blood T cells in healthy people across ages. Trimming stripped 11 bases from V and 3 bases from J, with 19 bases between. The germline V gene encodes CDR1 LNHDA and CDR2 SQIVND (reference sequence). The CDR3 loop spans 14 amino acids. These data are also associated with another study on T cells of mothers and their children. This second study says: cDNA was made from all extracted RNA, about 1.5 ug per 15 ul.

The sample comprised blood. The V and J genes are TRBV19 and TRBJ1-2; D gene uncertain. The receptor was isolated from a boy younger than 18 in good health. This chain's CDR3 is CAGSEAGKDYGYTF. The DNA for the CDR3 is TGTGCCGGATCAGAGGCCGGGAAGGACTATGGCTACACCTTC.